This TCR beta chain is from a study of T cells in Graves' hyperthyroidism and ophthalmopathy. Study summary: Any treatment followed the collection of peripheral blood at initial diagnosis.

CDR3 size: 16 residues. V lost 5 bases and J lost 4; bases outside the gene matches: 7. The germline V gene encodes CDR1 MNHNS and CDR2 SASEGT. Newly diagnosed hyperthyroidism patients aged 18 to 65 years had disease lasting under 2 months. The authors took PBMCs from 10 ml fresh peripheral blood. TCR beta CDR3 regions were amplified from RNA. During a first-round RT-PCR of the TCR CDR3, the HTBI primer set was used. Using its own MiXCR run on the multiplex PCR reads, TCRdb lists one record per CDR3 protein. The sample carries a few hundred thousand distinct CDR3 sequences, about 13% recorded once. General study findings and limits: Among thyroid clonotypes expanded above 0.001, most also appeared in blood.

This clonotype has a count of ten or more. Antigen: not known. The material sequenced was blood. The rearrangement links TRBV6-1 to TRBJ1-5, with 11 bases matching TRBD1. This TCR came from a woman younger than 30 with Graves' hyperthyroidism. The CDR3 protein is CASSTDRGLLNQPQHF. For the CDR3, the DNA is TGTGCCAGCAGTACGGACAGGGGGCTGCTAAATCAGCCCCAGCATTTT.